The source of this T cell receptor (beta chain) is a study of beta chain features in type 1 diabetes. Overall study findings and caveats: In every one of the four CD4+ subsets, TCRB CDR3s were moderately but significantly shorter in Type 1 diabetes patients. More deletions and fewer insertions at VDJ junctions were seen in type 1 diabetes patients.

With respect to this clone: Its antigen is undetermined.

A heparinised blood draw that averaged around 100 mL was obtained once from each donor. CD45RO/CCR7/CD25/CD127/CD95/CD27 staining was used to isolate CD4+ naive, central memory, regulatory and stem cell-like memory cells by sorting. J lost 4 bases, V lost 5 bases, and 10 bases had no gene match. The CDR3 is 15 amino acids. CDR1 is SGHRS and CDR2 is YFSETQ in the germline V gene. Expressed TCRB transcripts were sequenced because the entire RNA isolate underwent reverse transcription. Only in-frame clones appear in the TCRdb table, and some are missing; sequencing was by immunoSEQ multiplex PCR. The sample has about 110,000 clones, almost 40% seen once.

The chain has TRBV5-1 and TRBJ2-7; 9 nucleotides agree with TRBD1. Sequencing input: stem cell memory CD4+ T cells from blood. This clonotype originated in a woman aged 18-29 years in good health. The CDR3 is CASRRDRVSPYEQYF. In DNA, the CDR3 is TGCGCCAGCAGACGGGACAGGGTATCCCCTTACGAGCAGTACTTC.